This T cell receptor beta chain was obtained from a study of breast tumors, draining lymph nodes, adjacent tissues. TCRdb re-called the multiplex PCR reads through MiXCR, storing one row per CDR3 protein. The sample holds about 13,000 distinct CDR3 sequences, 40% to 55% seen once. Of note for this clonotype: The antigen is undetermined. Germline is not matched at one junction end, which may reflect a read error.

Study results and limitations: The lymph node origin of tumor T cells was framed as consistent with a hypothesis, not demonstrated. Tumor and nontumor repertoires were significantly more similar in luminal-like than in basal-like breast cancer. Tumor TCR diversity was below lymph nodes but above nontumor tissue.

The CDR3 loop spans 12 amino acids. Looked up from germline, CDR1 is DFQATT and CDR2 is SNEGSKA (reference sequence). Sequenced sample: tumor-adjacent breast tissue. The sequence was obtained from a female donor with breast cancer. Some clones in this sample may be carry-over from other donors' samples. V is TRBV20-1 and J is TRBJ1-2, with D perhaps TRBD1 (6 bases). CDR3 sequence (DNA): TGCAGGAAAGGGGGGGAGTACTATGGCTCCACCTTC. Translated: CRKGGEYYGSTF.